The 23 T cell receptor beta chains below all came from one sample that was sequenced in a study of naive and memory T cell subsets. Study observations and caveats: Especially in CD8 cells, naive repertoires contained a few larger clonotypes, possibly CD45RA-re-expressing memory cells.

No antigen has been assigned to these receptors. An equimolar mix of two oligonucleotides served as the beta constant-region primer for TRBC1 and TRBC2. The ligated cDNA underwent four PCR rounds using SP2 and nested alpha and beta constant-region primers. One entry per CDR3 protein, called by TCRdb with MiXCR from the UMI-ligation and nested PCR reads. The top ten clones hold more than 0.6% of a sample with 120,000 to 150,000 distinct CDR3 sequences, roughly a fifth of them seen once. The source material was naive CD8+ T cells from blood. These receptors were collected from a human donor in good health.

The chain is built from TRBV28 and TRBJ2-7; a possible D gene is TRBD2 (6 bases). CDR1 is MDHEN, CDR2 SYDVKM, per germline. V was trimmed by 6 bases and J by 2 bases, leaving 17 bases between them. The CDR3 is 15 amino acids. The chain's CDR3 is CASSSPGGAPYEQYF. CDR3 bases: TGTGCCAGCAGCTCTCCCGGCGGGGCTCCCTACGAGCAGTACTTC.

This clonotype was seen a handful of times. This chain connects TRBV27 to TRBJ2-1; unclear D gene. Looked up from germline, CDR1 is MNHEY and CDR2 is SMNVEV (reference sequence). This CDR3 comprises 14 residues. Trimming shortened V by 5 bases and J by 8 bases, and 16 bases separated the two germline ends. Here the CDR3 reads CASSPIAPHDEQFF. The DNA of the CDR3 is TGTGCCAGCAGTCCTATCGCACCTCACGATGAGCAGTTCTTC.

The rearrangement uses TRBV12-3 or TRBV12-4 and TRBJ1-2; D possibly corresponds to TRBD1 (5 bases). V was cut by 8 bases and J by 4 bases, with 14 bases left in between. This CDR3 spans 13 amino acids. The CDR3 DNA is TGTGCCAGCGCCGCCGGGACCATCTATGGCTACACCTTC. Translating it yields CASAAGTIYGYTF.

This clonotype was detected only a few times. The CDR3 protein is CASSYSTNEQYF. The DNA of the CDR3 is TGTGCCAGCAGTTACTCCACGAACGAGCAGTACTTC. The gene calls are TRBV6-5 and TRBJ2-7; D ambiguous. Germline V CDR1 and CDR2: MNHEY, SVGAGI. CDR3 length: 12 residues. The ends were cut back, 0 bases at V and 5 bases at J, with 5 bases in the middle.

This clonotype was found a few times. This sequence joins TRBV12-3 or TRBV12-4 and TRBJ2-7; 9 positions agree with TRBD2. Trimming at V came to 1 base and at J to 6 bases, leaving 13 bases not matched to a gene. The CDR3 covers 17 residues. The CDR3 sequence: CASSLVVSGSYGAEQYF. CDR3 DNA: TGTGCCAGCAGTTTAGTCGTTAGCGGGAGTTACGGGGCCGAGCAGTACTTC.

This chain links TRBV27 with TRBJ1-5; D unresolved. V lost 0 bases, J lost 7 bases, and 10 bases lay in between. The germline V gene has CDR1 MNHEY and CDR2 SMNVEV (reference sequence). There are 14 residues in the CDR3. The CDR3 nucleotides are TGTGCCAGCAGTTTATCCGGGAATTGGCAGCCCCAGCATTTT. Translated: CASSLSGNWQPQHF.

The chain has TRBV3-1 and TRBJ2-5, with TRBD2 matching 10 bases. The CDR3 contains 17 residues. V lost 4 bases, J lost 5 bases, and 13 bases stayed unmatched. Germline CDR1 reads LGHDT; CDR2 reads YNNKEL (reference sequence). CDR3 in DNA: TGTGCCAGCAGCCGCGACTTGGCTAGCGGGAGACGGGAGACCCAGTACTTC. This gives the protein CASSRDLASGRRETQYF.

A few counts support this clonotype. The chain couples TRBV28 to TRBJ1-2; D call uncertain. Trimming removed 3 bases from V and 4 bases from J, with 12 bases in between. This CDR3 region has 14 residues. CDR1 is MDHEN, CDR2 SYDVKM, per germline. CDR3 DNA: TGTGCCAGCAGTTTCGAGGGATTGGGCTATGGCTACACCTTC. Translating gives CASSFEGLGYGYTF.

In this sample, this clonotype turned up a few times. The chain couples TRBV6-5 to TRBJ1-2; D is unclear. This CDR3 spans 13 amino acids. Germline values: CDR1 MNHEY, CDR2 SVGAGI. V shed 2 bases and J shed 0 bases, with 4 bases lying between them. The CDR3 region is CASSYQANYGYTF. The CDR3 coding sequence is TGTGCCAGCAGTTACCAGGCTAACTATGGCTACACCTTC.

This clonotype occurred a few times. The rearrangement joins TRBV29-1 to TRBJ2-7; D call uncertain. This CDR3 comprises 13 residues. The germline V and J ends were trimmed by 5 bases and 0 bases, with 11 bases remaining between them. The germline gives CDR1 SQVTM, CDR2 ANQGSEA. The CDR3 here is CSVLRSSSYEQYF. CDR3 DNA sequence: TGCAGCGTTCTACGGTCCTCCTCCTACGAGCAGTACTTC.

This clonotype has only a few counts. V and J are TRBV27 and TRBJ1-5; D is unresolved. Germline V CDR1 and CDR2: MNHEY, SMNVEV (reference sequence). This CDR3 contains 11 residues. V dropped 8 bases and J dropped 9 bases, with 11 bases sitting between them. Here the CDR3 reads CASGYLRPQHF. CDR3 sequence (DNA): TGTGCCAGCGGCTATCTGAGGCCCCAGCATTTT.

This clonotype has just a few counts. V and J are TRBV15 and TRBJ2-7, with 8 bases lining up with TRBD2. CDR3 length: 15 amino acids. Germline-derived CDR1 and CDR2 are LNHNV and YYDKDF (reference sequence). The V segment lost 3 bases and the J segment 2 bases; nucleotides outside the gene matches: 6. The CDR3 sequence is CATSREGLAAYEQYF. The CDR3 region has the DNA TGTGCCACCAGCAGGGAAGGACTAGCCGCCTACGAGCAGTACTTC.

This clonotype appeared a few times. The chain is built from TRBV27 and TRBJ1-1; D remains unclear. Trimming stripped 2 bases from V and 1 base from J, with 5 bases between. Per germline, CDR1 MNHEY and CDR2 SMNVEV (reference sequence). CDR3 length equals 13 residues. The CDR3 region is CASSLDGNTEAFF. The CDR3 DNA follows: TGTGCCAGCAGTTTAGACGGGAACACTGAAGCTTTCTTT.

The rearrangement joins TRBV4-3 to TRBJ2-7, with no clear D. The CDR3 consists of 13 residues. The ends were cut back, 0 bases at V and 6 bases at J, with 9 bases in the middle. Per germline, CDR1 LGHNA and CDR2 YSLEER. CDR3 bases: TGCGCCAGCAGCCAAGACGAGGATCGCGAGCAGTACTTC. Amino acids: CASSQDEDREQYF.

The chain is built from TRBV2 and TRBJ2-4, with D hard to call. Germline loops: CDR1 SNHLY, CDR2 FYNNEI. V was clipped by 0 bases and J by 5 bases, with 11 bases between them. There are 15 residues in the CDR3. In nucleotides, the CDR3 is TGTGCCAGCAGTGAAGCGCAGAACAGCCAAAACATTCAGTACTTC. Translation gives CASSEAQNSQNIQYF.

The chain has TRBV13 and TRBJ2-7; D is uncertain. This CDR3 has 14 residues. CDR1 and CDR2 from the germline V gene are PRHDT and FYEKMQ (reference sequence). V lost 0 bases and J lost 7, with 13 bases in between. The CDR3 here is CASSLGSRVEEQYF. CDR3 bases: TGTGCCAGCAGCTTAGGTTCTAGGGTAGAGGAGCAGTACTTC.

This chain uses TRBV7-9 with TRBJ1-5; no reliable D call. This CDR3 has 14 residues. The V gene's germline CDR1 is SEHNR and CDR2 FQNEAQ (reference sequence). Trimming left V 0 bases short and J 0 bases short, with 3 bases between. Here the CDR3 reads CASSLAYSNQPQHF. CDR3 bases: TGTGCCAGCAGCTTAGCTTATAGCAATCAGCCCCAGCATTTT.

The V call is TRBV4-2, the J call TRBJ2-2; D is unclear. The CDR3 has 15 amino acids. Germline loops: CDR1 LGHNA, CDR2 YNFKEQ. V was cut by 0 bases and J by 4 bases, with 9 bases left in between. The CDR3 bases are TGTGCCAGCAGCCAAGACAGACCTACCACCGGGGAGCTGTTTTTT. Amino acid sequence: CASSQDRPTTGELFF.

V is TRBV6-5 and J is TRBJ1-4; D gene unclear. CDR3 length equals 14 residues. V was cut by 7 bases and J by 5 bases, with 14 bases left in between. Looked up from germline, CDR1 is MNHEY and CDR2 is SVGAGI. This CDR3 reads CASNQFGLNEKLFF. The CDR3 nucleotides read TGTGCCAGCAACCAATTCGGGTTAAATGAAAAACTGTTTTTT.

Only a few counts were recorded for this clonotype. The chain joins TRBV28 to TRBJ2-1; D gene unclear. The V end lost 6 bases, the J end lost 5 bases, and 14 bases lay between the germline ends. Germline-derived CDR1 and CDR2 are MDHEN and SYDVKM. This CDR3 region has 14 residues. CDR3 bases: TGTGCCAGCAGCCTACCTCGTATCCACAATGAGCAGTTCTTC. Translation gives CASSLPRIHNEQFF.

V and J are TRBV9 and TRBJ2-1; 15 nucleotides align to TRBD2. CDR3 size: 15 residues. The V segment lost 3 bases and the J segment 8 bases; nucleotides outside the gene matches: 3. Per germline, CDR1 SGDLS and CDR2 YYNGEE. In DNA form, the CDR3 reads TGTGCCAGCAGCGCCGGACTAGCGGGAGGGGATGAGCAGTTCTTC. Translation gives CASSAGLAGGDEQFF. Full variable domain (outside the CDR3, taken from reference TRBV9 and TRBJ2-1): DSGVTQTPKHLITATGQRVTLRCSPRSGDLSVYWYQQSLDQGLQFLIQYYNGEERAKGNILERFSAQQFPDLHSELNLSSLELGDSALYFCASSAGLAGGDEQFFGPGTRLTVL.

This clonotype was detected only a few times. V and J are TRBV24-1 and TRBJ2-7; D perhaps matches TRBD2 (6 bases). Trimming cost V 3 bases and J 6 bases, with 11 bases left between them. The germline gives CDR1 KGHDR, CDR2 SFDVKD. This CDR3 has 13 residues. CDR3 amino acids: CATSDRGLVEQYF. CDR3 DNA: TGTGCCACCAGTGATCGGGGACTTGTCGAGCAGTACTTC.

The chain combines TRBV28 with TRBJ2-7; tentatively, D is TRBD1 (6 bases). CDR1 and CDR2 from the germline V gene are MDHEN and SYDVKM. The V end was cut by 5 bases, the J end by 7 bases, with 15 bases between. The CDR3 contains 13 residues. The CDR3 bases are TGTGCCAGCAGTGGGGGCCTGTTTGAGGAGCAGTACTTC. Residues: CASSGGLFEEQYF.